The 28 T cell receptor beta chains below all came from one sample that was sequenced in a study of shared clonotypes between healthy human individuals. Some clones are missing from TCRdb's copy, which holds only in-frame ones; the method was immunoSEQ multiplex PCR. The table has roughly 2.5 million clones, 90% to 95% seen once. The sample taken for sequencing was naive CD4+ T cells sorted from blood. Described subset: CD45RA+ positively selected. The receptors stem from a man aged 18 to 35 in good health.

The chain joins TRBV6-1 to TRBJ1-2; 7 positions agree with TRBD1. CDR1 and CDR2 (germline): MNHNS, SASEGT. With V trimmed by 4 bases and J by 8 bases, 10 bases remained unmatched. The CDR3 runs to 14 residues. CDR3 sequence (DNA): TGTGCCAGCAGTGCCGGGGACAGCCACCCGGGCTACACCTTC. It codes for CASSAGDSHPGYTF.

The chain couples TRBV11-2 to TRBJ1-1; TRBD1 might be the D (5 bases). The V gene lost 5 bases and the J gene lost 3 bases, with 19 bases spanning the gap. CDR1 and CDR2 (germline): SGHAT, FQNNGV. The CDR3 spans 16 residues. The CDR3 loop is CASSPGHLQWDTEAFF. CDR3 DNA sequence: TGTGCCAGCAGCCCTGGACACCTTCAGTGGGACACTGAAGCTTTCTTT.

To note about this clone: Other DNA sequences in this sample translate to the same CDR3. The rearrangement uses TRBV25-1 and TRBJ1-2; the D gene is possibly TRBD1 (6 bases). This CDR3 spans 12 amino acids. Germline V gene lookup returns CDR1 MGHDK and CDR2 SYGVNS. Trimming took off 1 base at V and 8 bases at J, with 8 bases between the two ends. CDR3 in DNA: TGTGCCAGCAGTGAATCCGGGGGCGGCTACACCTTC. As protein: CASSESGGGYTF.

This clone appeared a few times. The genes are TRBV30 and TRBJ1-5; TRBD1 matches at 7 bases. V was clipped by 4 bases and J by 5 bases; unmatched bases: 5. CDR3 size: 13 residues. Looked up from germline, CDR1 is GTSNPN and CDR2 is SVGIG (reference sequence). CDR3 in amino acids: CAWNDRVDQPQHF. The CDR3 DNA follows: TGTGCCTGGAACGACAGGGTAGATCAGCCCCAGCATTTT.

This rearrangement joins TRBV6-1 to TRBJ2-1; 8 bases fit TRBD1. The CDR3 has 14 amino acids. Trimming removed 5 bases from V and 7 bases from J; junction bases left unmatched: 7. The germline V gene encodes CDR1 MNHNS and CDR2 SASEGT. The CDR3 DNA reads as TGTGCCAGCAGTTCCTCAGGGGGCTGGAATGAGCAGTTCTTC. This encodes CASSSSGGWNEQFF.

The chain carries TRBV6-5 and TRBJ1-1; no firm D call. The CDR3 is 13 residues long. V lost 7 bases and J 1 base, leaving 10 bases between the germline ends. The germline V gene encodes CDR1 MNHEY and CDR2 SVGAGI. The CDR3: CASTIQPNTEAFF. For the CDR3, the DNA is TGTGCCAGCACTATACAGCCGAACACTGAAGCTTTCTTT.

This rearrangement joins TRBV12-5 to TRBJ2-7; 10 bases are a match to TRBD2. The CDR3 totals 13 residues. V gave up 4 bases and J gave up 5 bases; unmatched junction bases: 2. The germline CDR1 and CDR2 sequences are LGHNT and FRNRAP. CDR3 DNA: TGTGCTAGTGGTTCCGGGACTAGCGACGAGCAGTACTTC. This translates into CASGSGTSDEQYF.

About this clone: Other DNA sequences in the same sample also yield this CDR3. The chain is built from TRBV27 and TRBJ2-7, with D possibly TRBD1 on 5 matching bases. The germline V and J ends were trimmed by 3 bases and 1 base, with 10 bases remaining between them. This CDR3 comprises 14 residues. CDR1 and CDR2 (germline): MNHEY, SMNVEV (reference sequence). CDR3: CASSFQGGSYEQYF. In DNA form, the CDR3 reads TGTGCCAGCAGTTTCCAGGGTGGGTCCTACGAGCAGTACTTC.

This sequence joins TRBV4-1 and TRBJ1-4; 9 nucleotides align to TRBD1. After removal of 1 base from V and 5 bases from J, the junction contained 5 bases not matched to a gene. CDR1 and CDR2 from the germline V gene are MGHRA and YSYEKL. The CDR3 extends over 16 amino acids. The CDR3 DNA is TGCGCCAGCAGCCAAGTCGTCGGACAGGGGAATGAAAAACTGTTTTTT. This translates into CASSQVVGQGNEKLFF.

This clone has just one count. Other DNA sequences from this sample encode an identical CDR3 as well. The CDR3 reads CASSLRTDYGYTF. In DNA, the CDR3 is TGCGCCAGCAGTCTAAGGACGGACTATGGCTACACCTTC. The chain is built from TRBV10-1 and TRBJ1-2; the D is unclear. The germline V and J ends were trimmed by 5 bases and 3 bases, with 10 bases remaining between them. This CDR3 contains 13 residues. Germline values: CDR1 WNHNN, CDR2 SYGVQD (reference sequence).

CDR3 DNA: TGTGCCAGCAGTAATGGGATAAACATTCAGTACTTC. The encoded protein is CASSNGINIQYF. The chain joins TRBV27 to TRBJ2-4, with no clear D. This CDR3 is 12 amino acids long. Trimming left V 5 bases short and J 6 bases short, with 8 bases between. CDR1 is MNHEY, CDR2 SMNVEV, per germline (reference sequence).

This clone was detected once. The chain joins TRBV6-1 to TRBJ2-3, with 11 bases aligning to TRBD1. V dropped 10 bases and J dropped 4; count of bases not matched to a gene: 10. Germline CDR1 reads MNHNS; CDR2 reads SASEGT. The CDR3 runs 15 residues. CDR3 region: CANGQGATPADTQYF. CDR3 sequence (DNA): TGTGCCAACGGACAGGGGGCGACCCCAGCAGATACGCAGTATTTT.

This chain uses TRBV5-5 with TRBJ2-6; D possibly corresponds to TRBD2 (5 bases). The germline V gene has CDR1 SGHKS and CDR2 YYEKEE (reference sequence). Trimming stripped 4 bases from V and 0 bases from J, with 11 bases between. The CDR3 consists of 16 residues. CDR3 protein: CASSADSYSGANVLTF. Here the CDR3 DNA reads TGTGCCAGCAGCGCGGACTCTTACTCTGGGGCCAACGTCCTGACTTTC.

This clone turned up a few times. This chain connects TRBV4-1 to TRBJ1-5, with TRBD1 identical over 7 bases. With V trimmed by 1 base and J by 7 bases, 4 bases remained unmatched. Germline V gives CDR1 MGHRA, CDR2 YSYEKL. The CDR3 extends over 14 amino acids. The CDR3 DNA sequence: TGCGCCAGCAGCCAAGCAGGGGGAGGGCAGCCCCAGCATTTT. This translates into CASSQAGGGQPQHF.

This rearrangement joins TRBV5-4 to TRBJ1-2, with no clear D. Germline assignment: CDR1 SGHNT and CDR2 YYREEE (reference sequence). The V end lost 4 bases, the J end lost 3 bases, and 13 bases lay between the germline ends. CDR3 length: 14 amino acids. The CDR3 nucleotides are TGTGCCAGCAGCCTCTCAACCCGGGACTATGGCTACACCTTC. It specifies CASSLSTRDYGYTF.

This clone was counted a single time. The V gene is TRBV18, the J gene TRBJ2-7, with 9 bases lining up with TRBD2. J was trimmed by 4 bases and V by 5 bases; bases with no gene match: 9. Germline assignment: CDR1 KGHSH and CDR2 LQKENI. CDR3 size: 15 residues. In DNA, the CDR3 is TGTGCCAGCTCAGCGGCCCCTAGCGGGGCGTACGAGCAGTACTTC. Amino acid sequence: CASSAAPSGAYEQYF.

The rearrangement joins TRBV9 to TRBJ2-5; 12 bases align to TRBD1. Germline trimming cut 8 bases from V and 5 bases from J; bases unmatched to any gene: 10. CDR3 length equals 15 residues. The germline V gene has CDR1 SGDLS and CDR2 YYNGEE. Written as DNA, the CDR3 is TGTGCCAGTGGGCCGGGACAGGGGGCCTGGGAGACCCAGTACTTC. Amino acids: CASGPGQGAWETQYF.

The chain combines TRBV9 with TRBJ2-7; 10 bases align to TRBD2. The germline CDR1 and CDR2 sequences are SGDLS and YYNGEE. This CDR3 has 16 residues. The ends lost 4 bases at V and 2 bases at J; junction bases unmatched: 9. The CDR3 reads CASSPLDSGRTYEQYF. DNA for the CDR3: TGTGCCAGCAGCCCCTTGGATAGCGGGAGGACCTACGAGCAGTACTTC.

The V and J genes are TRBV29-1 and TRBJ1-1, with D possibly TRBD1 on 5 matching bases. The CDR3 is 13 residues long. The V gene's germline CDR1 is SQVTM and CDR2 ANQGSEA. V lost 4 bases and J 1 base, leaving 10 bases between the germline ends. The CDR3 is CSVVRTRNTEAFF. In DNA form, the CDR3 reads TGCAGCGTTGTTAGGACACGGAACACTGAAGCTTTCTTT. Looking up the rest from reference TRBV29-1 and TRBJ1-1 gives the full variable domain: SAVISQKPSRDICQRGTSLTIQCQVDSQVTMMFWYRQQPGQSLTLIATANQGSEATYESGFVIDKFPISRPNLTFSTLTVSNMSPEDSSIYLCSVVRTRNTEAFFGQGTRLTVV.

The V gene is TRBV7-2, the J gene TRBJ2-3; the D is unclear. The CDR3 is 12 residues long. CDR1 is SGHTA, CDR2 FQGNSA, per germline. Trimming removed 5 bases at V and 6 bases at J, with 9 bases between. CDR3 region: CASSRISDTQYF. DNA of the CDR3: TGTGCCAGCAGCCGGATTTCGGATACGCAGTATTTT.

The CDR3 DNA follows: TGTGCCAGCAGCCTCGCCCCCAGGAATGAGCAGTTCTTC. This codes for CASSLAPRNEQFF. The V and J genes are TRBV5-8 and TRBJ2-1; D gene unclear. V lost 4 bases to trimming and J lost 7 bases, with 12 bases between them. Germline assignment: CDR1 SGHTS and CDR2 YDEGEE. The CDR3 is 13 residues long. Variable domain in full (rest from reference TRBV5-8 and TRBJ2-1): EAGVTQSPTHLIKTRGQQATLRCSPISGHTSVYWYQQALGLGLQFLLWYDEGEERNRGNFPPRFSGRQFPNYSSELNVNALELEDSALYLCASSLAPRNEQFFGPGTRLTVL.

The V and J genes are TRBV18 and TRBJ1-1; D not resolved. The germline gives CDR1 KGHSH, CDR2 LQKENI. CDR3 size: 14 residues. Trimming stripped 4 bases from V and 4 bases from J, with 13 bases between. The CDR3 DNA is TGTGCCAGCTCACTGACATCGGAGGGCACTGAAGCTTTCTTT. Translating gives CASSLTSEGTEAFF.

V and J are TRBV7-6 and TRBJ2-7; possible D gene TRBD1, 5 bases. The CDR3 spans 17 residues. V lost 5 bases, J lost 3 bases, and 23 bases lay in between. Germline-derived CDR1 and CDR2 are SGHVS and FNYEAQ. CDR3 sequence: CASSHPASGRGSYEQYF. CDR3 DNA sequence: TGTGCCAGCAGCCACCCCGCCTCCGGAAGGGGTAGCTACGAGCAGTACTTC.

The chain carries TRBV4-1 and TRBJ2-5, with TRBD2 identical over 9 bases. CDR1 is MGHRA and CDR2 is YSYEKL in the germline V gene. V lost 0 bases, J lost 5 bases, and 4 bases stayed unmatched. This CDR3 has 15 residues. CDR3 protein: CASSQDKLAGETQYF. DNA of the CDR3: TGCGCCAGCAGCCAAGATAAGCTAGCGGGGGAGACCCAGTACTTC.

The chain is built from TRBV25-1 and TRBJ2-3; TRBD2 is a possible D gene (5 bases). There are 14 residues in the CDR3. Trimming took off 5 bases at V and 3 bases at J, with 12 bases between the two ends. Looked up from germline, CDR1 is MGHDK and CDR2 is SYGVNS. The CDR3 protein is CASSPYGVTDTQYF. For the CDR3, the DNA is TGTGCCAGCAGTCCCTACGGGGTTACAGATACGCAGTATTTT.

The chain employs TRBV19 and TRBJ1-5, with D perhaps TRBD1 (6 bases). CDR3 length equals 14 residues. V gave up 5 bases and J gave up 4 bases, with 12 bases separating them. Germline assignment: CDR1 LNHDA and CDR2 SQIVND (reference sequence). The CDR3 DNA sequence: TGTGCCAGTAGTGGGCGGACAGTTAATCAGCCCCAGCATTTT. Translation: CASSGRTVNQPQHF.

CDR3 in DNA: TGTGCCAGCAGCCAAGGTTTGGACGGGACACAATTACACCGACCTGAAGCTTTCTTT. Residues: CASSQGLDGTQLHRPEAFF. The chain joins TRBV4-2 to TRBJ1-1; D is perhaps TRBD1 (6 bases). Germline CDR1 LGHNA, CDR2 YNFKEQ. V gave up 1 base and J gave up 6 bases, with 27 bases separating them. The CDR3 contains 19 residues.

The chain couples TRBV6-6 to TRBJ2-5; 13 bases align to TRBD2. J lost 5 bases, V lost 0 bases, and 3 bases had no gene match. CDR3 length: 16 amino acids. Looked up from germline, CDR1 is MNHNY and CDR2 is SVGAGI (reference sequence). The CDR3 DNA is TGTGCCAGCAGTTACTCGACTAGCGGGAGGCGGGAGACCCAGTACTTC. It encodes CASSYSTSGRRETQYF.